This T cell receptor beta chain was captured in a study of blood T cells in healthy people across ages. Germline CDR1 is LGHNT and CDR2 is FRNRAP. The CDR3 runs 13 residues. Trimming took 1 base from V and 1 from J, leaving 4 bases between them. With a J-beta primer mix and a sample-barcoded 5' primer, a second PCR ran roughly 7 to 11 cycles. TCRdb re-analysed the 5' RACE reads in MiXCR, keeping a single row per CDR3 protein. Of over 550,000 distinct CDR3 sequences detected, approximately 30% appear once; the ten largest clones hold around 14%. The clonotype comes from an elderly woman in good health. The rearrangement joins TRBV12-5 to TRBJ1-1, with D unclear. The sample comprised blood. The CDR3 DNA reads TGTGCTAGTGGTTTGGGTCCGAACACTGAAGCTTTCTTT. Its protein product is CASGLGPNTEAFF.